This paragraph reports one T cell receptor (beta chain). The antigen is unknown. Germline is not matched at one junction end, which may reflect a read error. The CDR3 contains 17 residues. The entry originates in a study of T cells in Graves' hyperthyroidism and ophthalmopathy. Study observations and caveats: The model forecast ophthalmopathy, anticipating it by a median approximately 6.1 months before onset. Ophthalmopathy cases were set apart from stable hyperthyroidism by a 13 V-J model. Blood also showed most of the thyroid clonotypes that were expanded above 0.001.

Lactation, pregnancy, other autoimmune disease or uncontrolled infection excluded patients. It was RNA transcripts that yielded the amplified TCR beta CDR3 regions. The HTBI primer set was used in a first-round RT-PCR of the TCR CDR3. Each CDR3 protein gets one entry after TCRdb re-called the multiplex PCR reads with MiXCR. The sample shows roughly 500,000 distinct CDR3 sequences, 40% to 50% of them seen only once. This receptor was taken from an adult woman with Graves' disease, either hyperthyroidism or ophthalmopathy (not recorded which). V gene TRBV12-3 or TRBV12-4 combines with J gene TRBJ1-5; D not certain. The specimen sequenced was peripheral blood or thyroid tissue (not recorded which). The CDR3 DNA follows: TGTGCCAGCAGACCCAGCCCGGGGAGAGGGAGCAGTCAGCCCCAGCATTTT. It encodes CASRPSPGRGSSQPQHF.